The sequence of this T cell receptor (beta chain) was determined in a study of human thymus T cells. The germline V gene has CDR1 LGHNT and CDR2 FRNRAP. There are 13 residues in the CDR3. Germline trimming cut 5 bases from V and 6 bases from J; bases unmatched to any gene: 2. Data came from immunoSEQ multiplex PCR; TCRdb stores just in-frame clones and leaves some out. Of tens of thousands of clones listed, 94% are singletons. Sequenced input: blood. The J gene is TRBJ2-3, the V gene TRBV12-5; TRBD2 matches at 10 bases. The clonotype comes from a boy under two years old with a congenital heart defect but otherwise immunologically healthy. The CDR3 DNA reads TGTGCTAGTGGTCTAGCGGGGGCCGATACGCAGTATTTT. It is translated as CASGLAGADTQYF.